This T cell receptor beta chain was documented in a study of blood T cell repertoires in COVID-19. Some clones are missing from TCRdb's copy, which holds only in-frame ones; the method was immunoSEQ multiplex PCR. This table holds over 130,000 clones, approximately 90% found once. V shed 4 bases and J 3 bases; nucleotides not matched to a gene: 6. CDR3 length: 15 amino acids. Looked up from germline, CDR1 is SGHNT and CDR2 is YYREEE (reference sequence). This TCR derives from a woman of 80 years or more with acute or convalescent COVID-19. This chain connects TRBV5-4 to TRBJ1-4; 7 positions match TRBD1. Specimen: peripheral blood. The CDR3 region is CASSIKGAANEKLFF. Written as DNA, the CDR3 is TGTGCCAGCAGCATCAAGGGGGCAGCTAATGAAAAACTGTTTTTT.